A selection of T cell receptor beta chains follows, all from one sample in a study of blood T cells in healthy people across ages. TCRdb passed the 5' RACE reads through MiXCR, listing each CDR3 protein once. Seen here are about 380,000 distinct CDR3 sequences, roughly half observed once, and the top ten hold roughly 51%. Sample: blood. The receptors derive from a man aged 55 to 69 in good health. CDR3s include the opening cysteine and the closing phenylalanine or tryptophan. Fields, in order: CDR3 DNA, CDR3 protein, D gene, J gene, clone size, V gene. A D gene is named only where the DNA matches it firmly. Only part of the rows carry a size: once, few, many, or a class if the clone is expanded.

TGTGCCAGCAGTTTTTTGGGCGGGGGGGAGACCCAGTACTTC | CASSFLGGGETQYF | TRBD2 | TRBJ2-5 | NA | TRBV12-3/TRBV12-4
TGCAGTGCTAGAGCCCCAGGGGGCCTTGCAACTAATGAAAAACTGTTTTTT | CSARAPGGLATNEKLFF | TRBD1 | TRBJ1-4 | NA | TRBV20-1
TGTGCCAGCAGCCAGGGACAGGCGCACAATGAGCAGTTCTTC | CASSQGQAHNEQFF | TRBD1 | TRBJ2-1 | few | TRBV3-1
TGTGCCAGCAAGGGAGGGGATAACTATGGCTACACCTTC | CASKGGDNYGYTF | NA | TRBJ1-2 | NA | TRBV2
TGCAGCGTTGGGGGCAGGCCAGCATGGGATACGCAGTATTTT | CSVGGRPAWDTQYF | NA | TRBJ2-3 | NA | TRBV29-1
TGCAGTGCTCCTGATCCACTAGCTGGTACGCAGTATTTT | CSAPDPLAGTQYF | NA | TRBJ2-3 | NA | TRBV20-1
TGCGCCAGCAGCCAAGATGTGGCAATCTCTGGGGCCAACGTCCCGACTTTC | CASSQDVAISGANVPTF | NA | TRBJ2-6 | NA | TRBV4-3
TGTGCCAGCAGTTTAAGGTTGGGGGGTTCCTATGGCTACACCTTC | CASSLRLGGSYGYTF | NA | TRBJ1-2 | NA | TRBV27
TGTGCCAGCAGCCATCCTGGACAGCCCTACAATGAGCAGTTCTTC | CASSHPGQPYNEQFF | NA | TRBJ2-1 | NA | TRBV3-1
TGTGCCAGCAGCAGCCTGGGACAGGGGGTAGAGACCCAGTACTTC | CASSSLGQGVETQYF | TRBD1 | TRBJ2-5 | NA | TRBV5-5
TGCAGTGCTAGTCCCCCCGGCACAGATACGCAGTATTTT | CSASPPGTDTQYF | NA | TRBJ2-3 | few | TRBV20-1
TGTGCCAGCAGTTACTCGATGGCAGGGGGCTCCTACAATGAGCAGTTCTTC | CASSYSMAGGSYNEQFF | TRBD1 | TRBJ2-1 | once | TRBV6-5
TGCGGTGTTGGGCCAAACCCCAGCCTTCCCACAGGTACGCAGTATTTT | CGVGPNPSLPTGTQYF | NA | TRBJ2-3 | NA | TRBV29-1